What follows are 9 T cell receptor beta chains derived from one specimen sequenced in a study of cytomegalovirus exposure and HLA in healthy donors. It was with 60 Vbeta and 13 Jbeta primers that the PCR ran. Using immunoSEQ multiplex PCR, the repertoire was profiled, and TCRdb retains in-frame clones only, with some absent. The repertoire shows about 150,000 clones; the top ten hold roughly 1.6%. Sample: PBMCs. These receptors all stem from a woman between 45 and 60 years old in good health and CMV-seronegative.

The V call is TRBV7-8, the J call TRBJ1-5; maybe TRBD1 (5 bases). CDR3 length equals 14 residues. V was pared by 7 bases and J by 1 base, with 11 bases between. Germline lookup yields CDR1 SGHVS and CDR2 FQNEAQ. For the CDR3, the DNA is TGTGCCAGCAACTTGGGGCTCAGCAATCAGCCCCAGCATTTT. Translating gives CASNLGLSNQPQHF.

V usage is TRBV27 and J usage is TRBJ2-3, with 7 bases lining up with TRBD1. This CDR3 spans 14 amino acids. Germline lookup yields CDR1 MNHEY and CDR2 SMNVEV (reference sequence). The ends lost 5 bases at V and 4 bases at J; junction bases unmatched: 6. The CDR3 is CASSLQGWADTQYF. For the CDR3, the DNA is TGTGCCAGCAGTCTACAGGGGTGGGCAGATACGCAGTATTTT.

The CDR3 protein is CASSYRGWYEQYF. The DNA for the CDR3 is TGTGCCAGCAGCTACAGGGGCTGGTACGAGCAGTACTTC. The chain recombines TRBV27 with TRBJ2-7; 7 bases agree with TRBD1. The ends lost 6 bases at V and 4 bases at J; junction bases unmatched: 6. In germline, CDR1 is MNHEY, CDR2 SMNVEV (reference sequence). The CDR3 has 13 amino acids.

The rearrangement links TRBV6-5 to TRBJ1-2, with 9 nucleotides matching TRBD1. This CDR3 is 13 amino acids long. Germline lookup yields CDR1 MNHEY and CDR2 SVGAGI. V lost 9 bases, J lost 2 bases, and 4 bases stayed unmatched. The CDR3 loop reads CASWDRDNYGYTF. In DNA form, the CDR3 reads TGTGCCAGTTGGGACAGGGACAACTATGGCTACACCTTC.

J is TRBJ1-3 and V is TRBV19; D gene uncertain. V dropped 7 bases and J dropped 1 base, with 17 bases sitting between them. The CDR3 is 16 amino acids. Per the germline V gene, CDR1 is LNHDA and CDR2 is SQIVND (reference sequence). CDR3 in DNA: TGTGCCAGTACCCCCCGGGCCGGGAGATCTGGAAACACCATATATTTT. It translates to CASTPRAGRSGNTIYF.

The V call is TRBV28, the J call TRBJ2-3; 10 nucleotides agree with TRBD2. This CDR3 contains 17 residues. The trim removed 2 bases at V and 5 bases at J, leaving 10 bases unmatched. Germline CDR1 and CDR2: MDHEN and SYDVKM. The CDR3 sequence is CASSLELSRTSGDTQYF. CDR3 in DNA: TGTGCCAGCAGTTTAGAACTATCTAGGACTAGCGGAGATACGCAGTATTTT.

The chain recombines TRBV19 with TRBJ1-1; D uncertain. Germline loops: CDR1 LNHDA, CDR2 SQIVND (reference sequence). V lost 10 bases to trimming and J lost 3 bases, with 12 bases between them. The CDR3 has 12 amino acids. The CDR3 protein is CATEERDTEAFF. The DNA for the CDR3 is TGTGCCACGGAAGAGCGAGACACTGAAGCTTTCTTT.

This chain connects TRBV5-1 to TRBJ1-2; 7 bases are shared with TRBD1. The germline CDR1 and CDR2 sequences are SGHRS and YFSETQ. The CDR3 runs to 18 residues. Trimming cost V 2 bases and J 0 bases; bases outside gene matches: 13. The CDR3 loop reads CASSLVQGPIFTNYGYTF. The DNA for the CDR3 is TGCGCCAGCAGCTTAGTACAGGGGCCTATTTTCACTAACTATGGCTACACCTTC.

The J gene is TRBJ2-2, the V gene TRBV7-2; TRBD2 might be the D (5 bases). The germline CDR1 and CDR2 sequences are SGHTA and FQGNSA. The V and J ends lost 2 bases and 7 bases respectively, with 8 bases between them. The CDR3 has 13 residues. The CDR3 nucleotides are TGTGCCAGCAGCTTATTCGAGGGCGGGGAGCTGTTTTTT. Translating gives CASSLFEGGELFF.